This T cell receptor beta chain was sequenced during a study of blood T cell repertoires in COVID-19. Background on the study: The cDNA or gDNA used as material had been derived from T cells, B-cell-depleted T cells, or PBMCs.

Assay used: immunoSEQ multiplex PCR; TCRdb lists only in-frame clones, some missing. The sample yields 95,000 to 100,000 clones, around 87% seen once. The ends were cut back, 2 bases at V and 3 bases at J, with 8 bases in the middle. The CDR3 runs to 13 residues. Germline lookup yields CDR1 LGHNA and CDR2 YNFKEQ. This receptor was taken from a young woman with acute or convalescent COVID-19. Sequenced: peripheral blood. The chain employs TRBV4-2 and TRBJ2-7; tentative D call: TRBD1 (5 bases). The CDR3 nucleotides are TGTGCCAGCAGCCAACTGGACAACTACGAGCAGTACTTC. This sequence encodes CASSQLDNYEQYF.